A selection of T cell receptor beta chains follows, all from one sample in a study of a mutant IDH1 vaccine in newly diagnosed glioma. Only in-frame clones appear in the TCRdb table, and some are missing; sequencing was by immunoSEQ multiplex PCR. The data contain approximately 52,000 clones, over 60% of them singletons. Specimen: PBMCs, collected from a glioma patient treated with radiotherapy, temozolomide or both. These receptors were obtained from a woman aged 35 to 49 with glioma. Both conserved end residues are part of each CDR3. The D gene is left open where the match is weak. Size values are once, few and many counts, or a class for expanded clones, and some rows have none.

TRBV27,-,TRBJ1-4,-,CATAGGGNEKLFF,TGTGCCACCGCGGGGGGCGGGAATGAAAAACTGTTTTTT
TRBV5-6,-,TRBJ2-7,-,CASSRGGEQYF,TGTGCCAGCAGCCGAGGGGGCGAGCAGTACTTC
TRBV6-1,-,TRBJ1-1,-,CASKGRTENTEAFF,TGTGCCAGTAAAGGACGGACCGAGAACACTGAAGCTTTCTTT
TRBV6-1,-,TRBJ1-1,-,CASSRDLPEAFF,TGTGCCAGCAGCCGGGACCTCCCTGAAGCTTTCTTT
TRBV30,-,TRBJ1-5,-,CAWSVAGWNNQPQHF,TGTGCCTGGAGTGTAGCAGGATGGAATAATCAGCCCCAGCATTTT
TRBV2,-,TRBJ2-1,TRBD2,CAGVASGGAGYNEQFF,TGTGCGGGCGTCGCTAGCGGGGGGGCTGGCTACAATGAGCAGTTCTTC
TRBV7-2,-,TRBJ1-3,TRBD1,CASSLAWTGNGNTIYF,TGTGCCAGCAGCTTAGCGTGGACAGGGAATGGAAACACCATATATTTT
TRBV5-1,-,TRBJ1-2,-,CASKESGALNYGYTF,TGCGCCAGCAAGGAGTCCGGCGCACTTAACTATGGCTACACCTTC
TRBV6-1,-,TRBJ1-1,-,CASMNSLNTEAFF,TGTGCCAGCATGAACAGCTTGAACACTGAAGCTTTCTTT
TRBV29-1,once,TRBJ2-7,-,CSARSSYEQYF,TGCAGCGCCAGGAGCTCCTACGAGCAGTACTTC
TRBV5-6,-,TRBJ1-5,-,CASSFGNQPQHF,TGTGCCAGCAGCTTTGGTAATCAGCCCCAGCATTTT
TRBV18,-,TRBJ2-7,-,CASSARALASEQYF,TGTGCCAGCTCAGCCCGGGCCCTAGCCAGCGAGCAGTACTTC
TRBV11-2,-,TRBJ2-7,-,CASSLAPIIGISYEQYF,TGTGCCAGCAGCTTAGCCCCCATAATAGGAATCTCCTACGAGCAGTACTTC
TRBV9,-,TRBJ2-1,-,CASSVGGHVGYNEQFF,TGTGCCAGCAGCGTAGGCGGCCACGTTGGGTACAATGAGCAGTTCTTC
TRBV2,-,TRBJ1-2,TRBD1,CASSPRTGESRYGYTF,TGTGCCAGCAGTCCCCGGACAGGGGAGAGTAGGTATGGCTACACCTTC
TRBV7-8,-,TRBJ2-7,TRBD2,CASSWRAGGSYEQYF,TGTGCCAGCAGCTGGCGAGCGGGGGGGTCCTACGAGCAGTACTTC
TRBV13,-,TRBJ2-5,-,CASSLGTQETQYF,TGTGCCAGCAGCTTAGGGACTCAAGAGACCCAGTACTTC
TRBV5-1,-,TRBJ2-1,TRBD2,CASSFLGGGTRNEQFF,TGCGCCAGCAGCTTCCTTGGGGGAGGGACCCGCAATGAGCAGTTCTTC
TRBV7-9,-,TRBJ2-2,-,CASSLRGSSAGELFF,TGTGCCAGCAGCTTACGGGGGAGTAGCGCCGGGGAGCTGTTTTTT
TRBV18,-,TRBJ1-3,-,CASSFSMGSAGNTIYF,TGTGCCAGCTCCTTTAGTATGGGGTCCGCTGGAAACACCATATATTTT
TRBV7-2,few,TRBJ1-1,-,CASSLKGGNTEAFF,TGTGCCAGCAGCTTAAAGGGGGGGAACACTGAAGCTTTCTTT
TRBV27,-,TRBJ2-1,TRBD2,CASSPQVPAGDSSYNEQFF,TGTGCCAGCAGCCCTCAAGTCCCAGCGGGGGATAGCTCCTACAATGAGCAGTTCTTC
TRBV6-1,-,TRBJ1-2,-,CASSVASGYGYTF,TGTGCCAGCAGTGTGGCCTCGGGGTATGGCTACACCTTC
TRBV25-1,few,TRBJ1-4,-,CASSDPDSFNEKLFF,TGTGCCAGCAGTGACCCGGACAGCTTTAATGAAAAACTGTTTTTT
TRBV6-6,-,TRBJ2-5,-,CASSFKGETQYF,TGTGCCAGCAGTTTTAAGGGGGAGACCCAGTACTTC
TRBV19,-,TRBJ1-2,TRBD1,CASARQGSNYGYTF,TGTGCCAGTGCCCGACAGGGATCTAACTATGGCTACACCTTC
TRBV18,-,TRBJ2-7,-,CASSPLGGGYEQYF,TGTGCCAGCTCCCCCCTTGGGGGAGGTTACGAGCAGTACTTC
TRBV5-6,-,TRBJ1-1,-,CASSLRGALNTEAFF,TGTGCCAGCAGCTTGCGGGGCGCCCTTAACACTGAAGCTTTCTTT
TRBV5-1,-,TRBJ2-7,TRBD1,CASSLTGTHEQYF,TGCGCCAGCAGCCTGACAGGGACCCACGAGCAGTACTTC
TRBV7-9,-,TRBJ1-1,TRBD1,CASSFPSGGRVQNTEAFF,TGTGCCAGCAGCTTCCCCTCAGGGGGGCGCGTTCAGAACACTGAAGCTTTCTTT
TRBV7-9,-,TRBJ2-7,-,CASSLRDGYSYEQYF,TGTGCCAGCAGCTTGCGGGACGGTTACTCCTACGAGCAGTACTTC
TRBV6-5,few,TRBJ1-6,-,CASSQGSYNSPLHF,TGTGCCAGCAGTCAGGGATCCTATAATTCACCCCTCCACTTT
TRBV5-1,-,TRBJ1-3,TRBD1,CASSLPTGVRNTIYF,TGCGCCAGCAGCTTGCCTACAGGGGTGAGAAACACCATATATTTT
TRBV19,-,TRBJ1-1,-,CASRVMGRNTEAFF,TGTGCCAGTAGGGTTATGGGAAGGAACACTGAAGCTTTCTTT
TRBV18,-,TRBJ1-1,-,CASSPRGGNEAFF,TGTGCCAGCTCACCACGGGGGGGCAATGAAGCTTTCTTT
TRBV6-1,-,TRBJ1-6,-,CASSELRTENSPLHF,TGTGCCAGCAGTGAGCTCCGGACAGAGAATTCACCCCTCCACTTT
TRBV11-3,-,TRBJ1-3,-,CASSSGLGNTIYF,TGTGCCAGCAGCTCGGGACTTGGAAACACCATATATTTT
TRBV13,-,TRBJ2-7,TRBD2,CASRSSGVSYEQYF,TGTGCCAGCAGATCTAGCGGGGTCTCCTACGAGCAGTACTTC